The 5 T cell receptor beta chains below come from one sample, sequenced in a study of control samples from healthy donors and cancer patients. TCRdb's table, derived via immunoSEQ multiplex PCR, lists solely in-frame clones and lacks some. The sample comprises fewer than 200,000 clones, roughly 90% of which are singletons, and approximately 12% rests with the top ten. The sequencing input was blood. The receptors originated from a man aged 25 to 40 in good health.

The gene calls are TRBV2 and TRBJ2-4, with D possibly called TRBD1 or TRBD2 (5 bases each). Trimming stripped 3 bases from V and 13 bases from J, with 10 bases between. This CDR3 spans 11 amino acids. Germline CDR1 is SNHLY and CDR2 is FYNNEI. CDR3 amino acids: CASSEGVLQYF. DNA for the CDR3: TGTGCCAGCAGTGAGGGGGTGTTACAGTACTTC.

The chain uses TRBV6-5 and TRBJ2-1; the D is unclear. The CDR3 extends over 15 amino acids. V lost 8 bases to trimming and J lost 6 bases, with 20 bases between them. The germline V gene has CDR1 MNHEY and CDR2 SVGAGI. Here the CDR3 DNA reads TGTGCCAGCCGGCTGGTTGCACCCTTACCCAATGAGCAGTTCTTC. This translates into CASRLVAPLPNEQFF.

The rearrangement uses TRBV3-1 (or the pseudogene TRBV3-2) and TRBJ2-1; possible D gene TRBD1, 6 bases. The CDR3 contains 14 residues. Deletions cut 7 bases from V and 2 bases from J, with 12 bases between. The germline V gene has CDR1 LGHDT and CDR2 YNNKEL (reference sequence). CDR3 residues: CASTPHRAYNEQFF. For the CDR3, the DNA is TGTGCCAGCACCCCTCACAGGGCCTACAATGAGCAGTTCTTC.

This clone was seen only once. The same CDR3 also results from other DNA sequences found in this sample. V and J are TRBV18 and TRBJ1-2; D gene unclear. Germline V CDR1 and CDR2: KGHSH, LQKENI. The CDR3 is 11 amino acids. Trimming pared 3 bases from V and 6 bases from J, leaving 5 bases between. The CDR3 sequence is CASSPGNGYTF. Here the CDR3 DNA reads TGTGCCAGCTCACCGGGAAATGGCTACACCTTC.

This sequence joins TRBV24-1 and TRBJ2-7; tentative D call: TRBD2 (5 bases). Per the germline V gene, CDR1 is KGHDR and CDR2 is SFDVKD. V lost 2 bases to trimming and J lost 6 bases, with 7 bases between them. CDR3 length equals 12 residues. CDR3 in DNA: TGTGCCACCAGTGATTCGGGGTCCGAGCAGTACTTC. Protein sequence: CATSDSGSEQYF.